Listed below are T cell receptor beta chains from one sample, sequenced in a study of neurological immune-mediated disorders. TCRdb redid the calling of the 5' RACE reads with MiXCR, one entry per CDR3 protein. This sample yields 15,000 to 20,000 distinct CDR3 sequences, of which around 11% are seen a single time; about 32% belongs to the top ten. Sequenced sample: CD8+ T cells from blood. All receptors come from a woman aged 50 to 65 in good health. The conserved cysteine and the conserved F or W are not part of the CDR3 here. D genes are given only for firm matches.

v_gene,d_gene,CDR3aa
TRBV9,-,ASSHRTDYNEQF
TRBV27,-,ASSLRDGFYYGYT
TRBV5-1,TRBD2,ASSGGEANTGELF
TRBV6-6,TRBD1,ATTQQGYSYEQY
TRBV7-9,-,ASSPSGTDDGYT
TRBV20-1,-,SARTLAKNIQY
TRBV6-2/TRBV6-3,-,ASSYTRGTEAF
TRBV2,-,ASSERDGSTYEQY
TRBV29-1,-,SVPVRPTRDLGTGELF
TRBV7-8,TRBD2,ASSSPGEGHGELF
TRBV7-8,-,VSAGGAGVFDTQY
TRBV27,-,ASSSKLTDTQY
TRBV12-3/TRBV12-4,-,ASGLLVGPLDEQF
TRBV20-1,-,SASPLATVSYNEQF
TRBV5-1,-,ASCGAPSAELF
TRBV12-5,TRBD1,ASGLAGTGRGETQY
TRBV27,-,ASRPGRAGTPLH
TRBV27,-,ASSLFGGQPQH
TRBV5-1,-,ASSFGGDEQF
TRBV11-2,TRBD2,ASSSPLTSGYEQY
TRBV28,TRBD1,ASDLTGDGNTIY
TRBV5-1,TRBD1,ASSLRTGEKLF
TRBV5-6,-,ASNNIQDTQY
TRBV29-1,TRBD1,SVEIYSGTGVDTQY
TRBV7-2,-,ASSLSGGAHGYT
TRBV5-5,TRBD1,ASSKEGQGYNEQF
TRBV5-1,TRBD2,ASSFPAVAGKYEQY
TRBV5-1,-,ASGGWRNEQF
TRBV6-1,-,ASSRHPGRQETQY
TRBV20-1,-,SAREESPGLRGANVLT
TRBV5-1,TRBD2,ASSFGGSTSEQY
TRBV3-1,-,ASSQGHTEAF
TRBV9,-,ASSLGGDLGTEAF